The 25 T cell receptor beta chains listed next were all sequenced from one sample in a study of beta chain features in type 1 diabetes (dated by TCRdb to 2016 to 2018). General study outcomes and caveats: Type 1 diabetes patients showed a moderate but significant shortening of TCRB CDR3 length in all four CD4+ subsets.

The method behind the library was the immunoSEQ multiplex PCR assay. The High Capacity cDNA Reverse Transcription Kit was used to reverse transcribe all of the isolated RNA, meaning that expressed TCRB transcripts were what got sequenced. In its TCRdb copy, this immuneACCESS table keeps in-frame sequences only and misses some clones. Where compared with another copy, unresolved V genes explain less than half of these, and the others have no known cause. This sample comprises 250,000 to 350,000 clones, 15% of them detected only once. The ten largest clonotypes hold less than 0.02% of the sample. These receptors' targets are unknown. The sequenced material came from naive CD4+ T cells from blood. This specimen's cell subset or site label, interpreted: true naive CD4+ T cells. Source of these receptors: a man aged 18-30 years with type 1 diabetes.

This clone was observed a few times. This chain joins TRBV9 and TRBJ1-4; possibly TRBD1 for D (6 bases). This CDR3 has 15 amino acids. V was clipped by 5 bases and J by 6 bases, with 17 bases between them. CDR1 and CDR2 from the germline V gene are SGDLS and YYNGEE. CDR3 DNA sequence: TGTGCCAGCAGTAAAAACGGGGGGCGGGATGAAAAACTGTTTTTT. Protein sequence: CASSKNGGRDEKLFF.

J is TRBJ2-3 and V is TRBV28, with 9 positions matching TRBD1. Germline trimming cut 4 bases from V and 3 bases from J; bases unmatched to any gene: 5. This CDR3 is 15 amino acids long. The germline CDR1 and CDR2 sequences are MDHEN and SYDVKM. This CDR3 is CASSSGQGVTDTQYF. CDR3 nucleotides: TGTGCCAGCAGTTCGGGACAGGGAGTAACAGATACGCAGTATTTT. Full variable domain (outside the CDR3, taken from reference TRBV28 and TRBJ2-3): DVKVTQSSRYLVKRTGEKVFLECVQDMDHENMFWYRQDPGLGLRLIYFSYDVKMKEKGDIPEGYSVSREKKERFSLILESASTNQTSMYLCASSSGQGVTDTQYFGPGTRLTVL.

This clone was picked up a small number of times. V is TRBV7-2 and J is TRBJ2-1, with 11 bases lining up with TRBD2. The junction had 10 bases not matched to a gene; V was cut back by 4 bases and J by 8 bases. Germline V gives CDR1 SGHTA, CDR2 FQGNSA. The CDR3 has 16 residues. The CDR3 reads CASSSLLAGERHEQFF. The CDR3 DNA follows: TGTGCCAGCAGCTCCCTACTAGCGGGAGAAAGACATGAGCAGTTCTTC.

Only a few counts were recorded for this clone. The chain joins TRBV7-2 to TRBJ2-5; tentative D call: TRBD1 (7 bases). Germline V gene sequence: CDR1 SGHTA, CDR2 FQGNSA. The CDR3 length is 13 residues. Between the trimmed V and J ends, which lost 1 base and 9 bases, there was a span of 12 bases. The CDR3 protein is CASSLVARGAQYF. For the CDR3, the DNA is TGTGCCAGCAGCTTAGTCGCCAGGGGGGCCCAGTACTTC. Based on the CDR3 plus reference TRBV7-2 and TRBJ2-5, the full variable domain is GAGVSQSPSNKVTEKGKDVELRCDPISGHTALYWYRQSLGQGLEFLIYFQGNSAPDKSGLPSDRFSAERTGGSVSTLTIQRTQQEDSAVYLCASSLVARGAQYFGPGTRLLVL.

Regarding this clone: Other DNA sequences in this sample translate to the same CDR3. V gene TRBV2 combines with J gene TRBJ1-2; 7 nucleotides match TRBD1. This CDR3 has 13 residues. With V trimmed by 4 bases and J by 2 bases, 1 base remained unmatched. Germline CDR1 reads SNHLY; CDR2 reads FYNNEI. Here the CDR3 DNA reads TGTGCCAGCAGTGTGACAGGGAACTATGGCTACACCTTC. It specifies CASSVTGNYGYTF.

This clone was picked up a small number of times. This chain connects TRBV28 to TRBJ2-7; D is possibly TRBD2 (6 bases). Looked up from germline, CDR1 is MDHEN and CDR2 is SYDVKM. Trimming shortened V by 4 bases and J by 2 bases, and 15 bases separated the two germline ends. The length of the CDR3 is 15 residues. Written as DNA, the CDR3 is TGTGCCAGCAGTTCGGGCGGGGCTCAACCCTACGAGCAGTACTTC. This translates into CASSSGGAQPYEQYF. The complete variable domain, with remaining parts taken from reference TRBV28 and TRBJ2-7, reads DVKVTQSSRYLVKRTGEKVFLECVQDMDHENMFWYRQDPGLGLRLIYFSYDVKMKEKGDIPEGYSVSREKKERFSLILESASTNQTSMYLCASSSGGAQPYEQYFGPGTRLTVT.

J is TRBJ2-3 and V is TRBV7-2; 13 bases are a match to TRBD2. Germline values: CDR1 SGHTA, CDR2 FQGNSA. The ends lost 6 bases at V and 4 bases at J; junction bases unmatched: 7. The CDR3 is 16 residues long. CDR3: CASRTTSGGLSDTQYF. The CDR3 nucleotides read TGTGCCAGCAGGACGACTAGCGGGGGGTTATCAGATACGCAGTATTTT.

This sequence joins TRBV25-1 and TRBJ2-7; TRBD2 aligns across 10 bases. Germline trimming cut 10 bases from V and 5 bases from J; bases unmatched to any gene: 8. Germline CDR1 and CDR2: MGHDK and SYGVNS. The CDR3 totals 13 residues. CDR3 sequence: CATTSGVSDEQYF. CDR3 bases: TGTGCCACCACTAGCGGGGTAAGCGACGAGCAGTACTTC.

The DNA for the CDR3 is TGTGCCAGCAGCCCCGCTTATAGCTCCTACAATGAGCAGTTCTTC. Protein: CASSPAYSSYNEQFF. The chain joins TRBV6-4 to TRBJ2-1; D remains unclear. Germline CDR1 MRHNA, CDR2 SNTAGT. This CDR3 region has 15 residues. Trimming took off 6 bases at V and 0 bases at J, with 12 bases between the two ends.

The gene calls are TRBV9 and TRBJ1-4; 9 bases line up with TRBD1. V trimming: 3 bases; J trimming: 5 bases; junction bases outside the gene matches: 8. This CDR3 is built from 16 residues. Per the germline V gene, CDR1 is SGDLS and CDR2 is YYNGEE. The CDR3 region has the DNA TGTGCCAGCAGCGCGACTAGGGGGACAGGGAATGAAAAACTGTTTTTT. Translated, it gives CASSATRGTGNEKLFF.

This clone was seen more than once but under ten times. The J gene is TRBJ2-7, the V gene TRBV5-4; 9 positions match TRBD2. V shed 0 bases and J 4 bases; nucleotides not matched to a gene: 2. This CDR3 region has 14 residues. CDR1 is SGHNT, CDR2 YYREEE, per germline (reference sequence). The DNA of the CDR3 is TGTGCCAGCAGCTTGGTAGCGGGAGAGTACGAGCAGTACTTC. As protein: CASSLVAGEYEQYF.

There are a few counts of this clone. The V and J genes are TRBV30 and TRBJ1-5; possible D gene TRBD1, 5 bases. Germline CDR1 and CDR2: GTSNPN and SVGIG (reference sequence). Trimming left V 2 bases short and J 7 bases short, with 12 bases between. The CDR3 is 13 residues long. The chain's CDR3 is CAWSPQGLQPQHF. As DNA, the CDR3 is TGTGCCTGGAGTCCCCAGGGACTACAGCCCCAGCATTTT. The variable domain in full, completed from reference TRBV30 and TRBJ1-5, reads SQTIHQWPATLVQPVGSPLSLECTVEGTSNPNLYWYRQAAGRGLQLLFYSVGIGQISSEVPQNLSASRPQDRQFILSSKKLLLSDSGFYLCAWSPQGLQPQHFGDGTRLSIL.

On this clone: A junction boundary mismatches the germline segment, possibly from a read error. The CDR3, as DNA: TGTGCCTGGAGTGTAGAGCGCCGTACCTCCCCCCAGGGCTTC. Encoded protein: CAWSVERRTSPQGF. The V and J genes are TRBV30 and TRBJ2-4; the D gene is possibly TRBD1 (5 bases). The CDR3 is 14 amino acids. Germline V lookup: CDR1 GTSNPN, CDR2 SVGIG (reference sequence).

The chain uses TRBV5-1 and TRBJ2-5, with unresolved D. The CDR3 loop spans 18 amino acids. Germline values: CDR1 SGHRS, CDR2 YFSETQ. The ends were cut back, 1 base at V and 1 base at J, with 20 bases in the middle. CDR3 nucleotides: TGCGCCAGCAGCTTGAACACGTGGGCCGCCGGCACCCAAGAGACCCAGTACTTC. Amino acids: CASSLNTWAAGTQETQYF.

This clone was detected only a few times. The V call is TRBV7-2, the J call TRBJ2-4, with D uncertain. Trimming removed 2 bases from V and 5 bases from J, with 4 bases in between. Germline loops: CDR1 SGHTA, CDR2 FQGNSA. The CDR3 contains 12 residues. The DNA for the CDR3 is TGTGCCAGCAGCTTAAGCCAAAACATTCAGTACTTC. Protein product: CASSLSQNIQYF.

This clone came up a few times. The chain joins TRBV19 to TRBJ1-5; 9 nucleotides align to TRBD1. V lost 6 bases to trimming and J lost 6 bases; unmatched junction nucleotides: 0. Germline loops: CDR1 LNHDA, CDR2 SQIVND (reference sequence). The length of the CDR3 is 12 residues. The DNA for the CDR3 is TGTGCCAGTAGGGGACAGGGTCAGCCCCAGCATTTT. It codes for CASRGQGQPQHF.

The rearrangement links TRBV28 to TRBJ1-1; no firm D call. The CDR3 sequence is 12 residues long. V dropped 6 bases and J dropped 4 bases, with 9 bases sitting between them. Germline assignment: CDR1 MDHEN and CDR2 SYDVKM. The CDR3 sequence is CASREVATEAFF. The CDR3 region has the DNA TGTGCCAGCAGGGAGGTTGCCACTGAAGCTTTCTTT.

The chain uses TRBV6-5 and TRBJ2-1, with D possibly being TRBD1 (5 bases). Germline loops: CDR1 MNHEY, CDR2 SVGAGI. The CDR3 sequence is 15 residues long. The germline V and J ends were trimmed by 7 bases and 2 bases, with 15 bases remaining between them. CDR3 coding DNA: TGTGCCAGCAAAATGACAGCTGGAACCTACAATGAGCAGTTCTTC. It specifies CASKMTAGTYNEQFF.

CDR3 bases: TGTGCCATCAGTGAGTTGATAGCGGGATACAATGAGCAGTTCTTC. This gives the protein CAISELIAGYNEQFF. V usage is TRBV10-3 and J usage is TRBJ2-1, with 8 bases lining up with TRBD2. The J segment lost 4 bases and the V segment lost 1 base, leaving 3 bases of the junction unmatched. The germline V gene has CDR1 ENHRY and CDR2 SYGVKD. This CDR3 spans 15 amino acids.

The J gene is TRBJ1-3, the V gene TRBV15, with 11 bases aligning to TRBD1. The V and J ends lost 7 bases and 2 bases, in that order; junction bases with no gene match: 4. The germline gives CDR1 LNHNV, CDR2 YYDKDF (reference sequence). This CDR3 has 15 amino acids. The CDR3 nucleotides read TGTGCCACCACCCCGGGACAGGGGGCTGGAAACACCATATATTTT. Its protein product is CATTPGQGAGNTIYF.

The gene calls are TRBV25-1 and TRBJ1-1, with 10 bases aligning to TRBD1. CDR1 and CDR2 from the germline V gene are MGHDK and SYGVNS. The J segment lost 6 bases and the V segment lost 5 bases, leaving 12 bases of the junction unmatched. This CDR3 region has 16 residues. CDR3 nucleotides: TGTGCCAGCAGTCCGAGGACAGGGGGTGAGAGTTCTGAAGCTTTCTTT. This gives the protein CASSPRTGGESSEAFF.

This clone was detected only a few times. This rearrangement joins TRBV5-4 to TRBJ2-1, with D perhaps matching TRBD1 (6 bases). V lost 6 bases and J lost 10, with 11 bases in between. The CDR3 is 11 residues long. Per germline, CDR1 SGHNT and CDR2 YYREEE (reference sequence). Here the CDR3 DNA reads TGTGCCAGCACCGTTGGACAGGAGCAGTTCTTC. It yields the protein CASTVGQEQFF.

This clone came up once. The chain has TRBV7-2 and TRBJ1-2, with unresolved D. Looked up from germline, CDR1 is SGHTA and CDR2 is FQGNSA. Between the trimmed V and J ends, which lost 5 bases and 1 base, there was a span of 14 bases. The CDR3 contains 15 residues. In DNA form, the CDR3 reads TGTGCCAGCAGCACCGGGAGCTTTAATAACTATGGCTACACCTTC. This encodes CASSTGSFNNYGYTF.

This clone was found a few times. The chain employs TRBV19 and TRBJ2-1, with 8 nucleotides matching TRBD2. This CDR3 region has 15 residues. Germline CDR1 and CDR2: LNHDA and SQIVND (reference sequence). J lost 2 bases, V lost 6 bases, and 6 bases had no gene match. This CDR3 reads CASRLGRGAYNEQFF. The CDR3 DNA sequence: TGTGCCAGTAGGCTCGGGAGGGGAGCCTACAATGAGCAGTTCTTC.

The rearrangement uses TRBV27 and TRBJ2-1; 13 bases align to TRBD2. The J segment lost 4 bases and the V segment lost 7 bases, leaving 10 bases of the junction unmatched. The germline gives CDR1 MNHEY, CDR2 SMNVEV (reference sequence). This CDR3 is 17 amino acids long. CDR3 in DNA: TGTGCCAGCATAGGACTAGCGGGAGAGAGGGTTTACAATGAGCAGTTCTTC. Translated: CASIGLAGERVYNEQFF.